These 13 T cell receptor beta chains were all obtained from the same sample, sequenced in a study of OX40 agonist ivuxolimab in advanced cancers. The protocol was immunoSEQ multiplex PCR, while the TCRdb copy is restricted to in-frame clones and leaves out a portion. The table lists 94,000 or so clones, approximately 80% of them singletons, with under 7% in the top ten. The material sequenced was CD4+ or CD8+ T cells sorted from blood, taken in a trial of the OX40 agonist ivuxolimab. The receptors here all came from an adult with an advanced solid tumor such as melanoma, head and neck, liver or kidney cancer.

This clone was counted only a few times. J is TRBJ1-1 and V is TRBV5-4, with a possible D match to TRBD1 (6 bases). Germline V lookup: CDR1 SGHNT, CDR2 YYREEE (reference sequence). Trimming took 1 base from V and 5 from J, leaving 21 bases between them. The CDR3 length is 17 residues. The chain's CDR3 is CASSLSWGGTPNTEAFF. The DNA of the CDR3 is TGTGCCAGCAGCTTGAGTTGGGGCGGGACACCCAATACTGAAGCTTTCTTT.

V gene TRBV7-3 combines with J gene TRBJ1-1; D remains ambiguous. Per the germline V gene, CDR1 is SGHTA and CDR2 is FQGTGA. Trimming removed 2 bases at V and 3 bases at J, with 13 bases between. The CDR3 loop spans 15 amino acids. CDR3 residues: CASSLFGVQHTEAFF. DNA for the CDR3: TGTGCCAGCAGCTTATTTGGCGTGCAGCACACTGAAGCTTTCTTT. Supplemented by reference TRBV7-3 and TRBJ1-1, the full variable domain reads GAGVSQTPSNKVTEKGKYVELRCDPISGHTALYWYRQSLGQGPEFLIYFQGTGAADDSGLPNDRFFAVRPEGSVSTLKIQRTERGDSAVYLCASSLFGVQHTEAFFGQGTRLTVV.

The sample holds one count of this clone. The chain combines TRBV18 with TRBJ1-5, with 8 bases identical to TRBD1. The CDR3 consists of 15 residues. With V trimmed by 3 bases and J by 5 bases, 6 bases remained unmatched. The germline CDR1 and CDR2 sequences are KGHSH and LQKENI. Written as DNA, the CDR3 is TGTGCCAGCTCACCGCGACAGGGGACCGATCAGCCCCAGCATTTT. This sequence encodes CASSPRQGTDQPQHF.

CDR3 sequence: CASSPSSGTGDEQYF. DNA for the CDR3: TGTGCCAGCAGCCCTAGTTCCGGGACAGGGGACGAGCAGTACTTC. The J gene is TRBJ2-7, the V gene TRBV7-9, with 10 bases aligning to TRBD1. This CDR3 comprises 15 residues. CDR1 SEHNR and CDR2 FQNEAQ come from the germline V gene (reference sequence). The V segment lost 5 bases and the J segment 5 bases; nucleotides outside the gene matches: 9.

The chain uses TRBV7-2 and TRBJ1-1; TRBD1 is a possible D gene (6 bases). Deletions cut 5 bases from V and 6 bases from J, with 16 bases between. Germline-derived CDR1 and CDR2 are SGHTA and FQGNSA. The CDR3 contains 14 residues. CDR3 protein: CASSEQGGAAEAFF. CDR3 in DNA: TGTGCCAGCAGCGAACAAGGGGGGGCCGCTGAAGCTTTCTTT.

This chain joins TRBV18 and TRBJ1-3, with 10 nucleotides matching TRBD1. CDR1 KGHSH and CDR2 LQKENI come from the germline V gene. J lost 1 base, V lost 3 bases, and 3 bases had no gene match. This CDR3 has 16 amino acids. CDR3 DNA: TGTGCCAGCTCACCGACAGGGGGCCGATCTGGAAACACCATATATTTT. Protein: CASSPTGGRSGNTIYF.

The chain uses TRBV6-6 and TRBJ2-7, with 13 bases aligning to TRBD2. Germline V gives CDR1 MNHNY, CDR2 SVGAGI (reference sequence). V was pared by 6 bases and J by 5 bases, with 7 bases of the junction left unmatched. There are 15 residues in the CDR3. CDR3 loop: CASRGGLAGFDEQYF. The CDR3 DNA follows: TGTGCCAGCAGGGGGGGACTAGCGGGATTCGACGAGCAGTACTTC.

The V gene is TRBV30, the J gene TRBJ1-2, with D unclear. Trimming cost V 2 bases and J 1 base, with 5 bases left between them. Germline V gene lookup returns CDR1 GTSNPN and CDR2 SVGIG (reference sequence). This CDR3 has 12 amino acids. CDR3 DNA sequence: TGTGCCTGGAGTTCAGTTAACTATGGCTACACCTTC. Translated, it gives CAWSSVNYGYTF.

CDR3 amino acids: CASSLRSSTDTQYF. The CDR3 region has the DNA TGCGCCAGCAGCTTGCGGTCTAGCACAGATACGCAGTATTTT. V is TRBV5-1 and J is TRBJ2-3; D unclear. CDR1 and CDR2 (germline): SGHRS, YFSETQ. The CDR3 length is 14 residues. The V end was cut by 1 base, the J end by 0 bases, with 6 bases between.

The rearrangement joins TRBV11-2 to TRBJ2-7, with no clear D. CDR1 and CDR2 (germline): SGHAT, FQNNGV. This CDR3 has 13 residues. V lost 0 bases and J lost 7, with 10 bases in between. The CDR3 spells CASSLEGFGEQYF. The CDR3, as DNA: TGTGCCAGCAGCTTAGAAGGCTTTGGGGAGCAGTACTTC. The entire variable domain, with the rest obtained from reference TRBV11-2 and TRBJ2-7, is as follows: EAGVAQSPRYKIIEKRQSVAFWCNPISGHATLYWYQQILGQGPKLLIQFQNNGVVDDSQLPKDRFSAERLKGVDSTLKIQPAKLEDSAVYLCASSLEGFGEQYFGPGTRLTVT.

The rearrangement joins TRBV7-9 to TRBJ1-1, with 7 bases that match TRBD1. V shed 7 bases and J 2 bases; nucleotides not matched to a gene: 7. Germline-derived CDR1 and CDR2 are SEHNR and FQNEAQ (reference sequence). This CDR3 is 14 amino acids long. The CDR3 region is CASIETGKNTEAFF. In DNA, the CDR3 is TGTGCCAGCATAGAGACAGGGAAAAACACTGAAGCTTTCTTT.

The chain couples TRBV11-2 to TRBJ2-6; D not resolved. CDR1 is SGHAT and CDR2 is FQNNGV in the germline V gene. The CDR3 is 16 residues long. Trimming left V 3 bases short and J 2 bases short, with 11 bases between. The DNA for the CDR3 is TGTGCCAGCAGCTTTGGGGAAGGCGCTGGGGCCAACGTCCTGACTTTC. Its translation is CASSFGEGAGANVLTF.

The V gene is TRBV5-1, the J gene TRBJ2-7, with D perhaps TRBD2 (7 bases). Trimming shortened V by 7 bases and J by 2 bases, and 16 bases separated the two germline ends. In germline, CDR1 is SGHRS, CDR2 YFSETQ. The CDR3 covers 14 residues. This CDR3 is CASGGGSPPYEQYF. The CDR3 coding sequence is TGCGCCAGCGGGGGCGGGAGCCCGCCCTACGAGCAGTACTTC.